Here is one T cell receptor beta chain with its context. Version v3.0 of the immunoSEQ assay ran at survey level. The repertoire was sequenced with immunoSEQ multiplex PCR; TCRdb's copy has only in-frame clones and lacks some. Among tens of thousands of clones listed, roughly nine tenths were seen once. The data belong to a study of long-term antiretroviral therapy in people with HIV. Across the study: The 2015 immediate-ART recommendation came about a decade after the earliest samples.

The clonotype was recovered from a middle-aged man with HIV. Sequences were derived from unsorted PBMCs, sampled 2 years after starting antiretroviral therapy.

DNA of the CDR3: TGTGCCAGCAGCTTAATCGCGAACACTGAAGCTTTCTTT. Protein sequence: CASSLIANTEAFF. This rearrangement joins TRBV11-2 to TRBJ1-1, with D hard to call. This CDR3 is built from 13 residues. Trimming removed 2 bases from V and 1 base from J, with 5 bases in between. Germline loops: CDR1 SGHAT, CDR2 FQNNGV. Full variable domain (outside the CDR3, taken from reference TRBV11-2 and TRBJ1-1): EAGVAQSPRYKIIEKRQSVAFWCNPISGHATLYWYQQILGQGPKLLIQFQNNGVVDDSQLPKDRFSAERLKGVDSTLKIQPAKLEDSAVYLCASSLIANTEAFFGQGTRLTVV.